Reported below is one T cell receptor beta chain. The CDR3 has 15 amino acids. Trimming took 1 base from V and 4 from J, leaving 14 bases between them. Germline V lookup: CDR1 MGHRA, CDR2 YSYEKL. The protocol was immunoSEQ multiplex PCR, while the TCRdb copy is restricted to in-frame clones and leaves out a portion. The sample lists about 49,000 clones; approximately 85% were seen once. Regarding time point: pretreatment peripheral blood. Peripheral blood mononuclear cells were collected from every patient before and during treatment, yielding between 1 and 8 samples per patient. This sample is part of a study of PD-L1 blockade in urothelial cancer. Study overall: Analyses used blood from 3 weeks (second dose) and 6 weeks after treatment start.

This TCR derives from a man between 65 and 85 years old with urothelial cancer. The sample in question was PBMCs, obtained around atezolizumab (anti-PD-L1) treatment. This chain joins TRBV4-1 and TRBJ2-7, with D tentatively TRBD1 (6 bases). The CDR3 bases are TGCGCCAGCAGCCAAGCCTGGGGGCAAGGGTACGAGCAGTACTTC. Residues: CASSQAWGQGYEQYF.